The source of this T cell receptor (beta chain) is a study of blood T cell repertoires in COVID-19. Study context: Some COVID-19 samples were acute and others convalescent; all came from the United States, Italy and Spain.

Per the original data handling: Reference gene primer amplification gave nucleated cell count estimates. Produced via immunoSEQ multiplex PCR; TCRdb's table is partial and in-frame only. Clone size and V and J calls were adopted from that table, with D and trimming inferred from the DNA. The sample includes hundreds of thousands of clones, more than 70% seen only once; the top ten take approximately 6.6%. Germline V CDR1 and CDR2: SNHLY, FYNNEI. V shed 3 bases and J shed 2 bases, with 5 bases lying between them. The CDR3 is made up of 13 amino acids. This clone was counted once. Sequencing was carried out using peripheral blood. This clonotype originated in a woman aged 25 to 39 who had recovered from COVID-19. The chain is built from TRBV2 and TRBJ1-5; no firm D call. The CDR3 here is CASSEGGNQPQHF. The CDR3 bases are TGTGCCAGCAGTGAGGGCGGCAATCAGCCCCAGCATTTT.